These 16 T cell receptor beta chains were sequenced from one sample in a study of shared clonotypes between healthy human individuals (dated by TCRdb to 2020 to 2022). CD8 naive samples consisted of CD45RO-negative cells that were positively selected for CCR7, yielding a CD45RA+CCR7+ population without TemRA cells. The library was obtained by the immunoSEQ multiplex PCR assay. Imported from immuneACCESS, the table was reduced by TCRdb to in-frame sequences with V and J called. These copies leave out some clones; in studies compared against another copy, an unresolved V gene accounts for under half, and the cause of the remainder is not known. The sample table contains about 820,000 clones; only one count was recorded for 85% to 95% of them. Less than 25% of the sample rests with the top ten. Sequenced sample: naive CD8+ T cells sorted from blood. This specimen's cell subset or site label, per the study, means: CD45RA+CCR7+. These receptors were obtained from a young man in good health.

The chain links TRBV10-1 to TRBJ2-7, with D maybe TRBD2 (6 bases). Germline V gives CDR1 WNHNN, CDR2 SYGVQD (reference sequence). Trimming left V 4 bases short and J 5 bases short, with 12 bases between. The CDR3 has 13 residues. This chain's CDR3 is CASSADAGHEQYF. The CDR3 DNA sequence: TGCGCCAGCAGTGCGGACGCGGGACACGAGCAGTACTTC.

The chain couples TRBV7-3 to TRBJ2-1, with 11 bases identical to TRBD2. Germline CDR1 SGHTA, CDR2 FQGTGA. The CDR3 totals 18 residues. V lost 2 bases, J lost 0 bases, and 6 bases stayed unmatched. The CDR3 DNA reads as TGTGCCAGCAGCTTAGGACTAGCGGGTCTCAGCTCCTACAATGAGCAGTTCTTC. This codes for CASSLGLAGLSSYNEQFF.

This clone was seen more than once but under ten times. The chain is built from TRBV6-5 and TRBJ1-2; perhaps TRBD1 as D (5 bases). V lost 6 bases and J 6 bases, leaving 14 bases between the germline ends. Germline V gene data show CDR1 as MNHEY and CDR2 as SVGAGI. The CDR3 has 13 residues. CDR3 DNA sequence: TGTGCCAGCAGCTCGTTCGGGGGTCATGGCTACACCTTC. Protein sequence: CASSSFGGHGYTF.

This clone appeared once. The chain has TRBV28 and TRBJ2-7; tentatively, D is TRBD1 (7 bases). This CDR3 region has 14 residues. Trimming removed 5 bases at V and 3 bases at J, with 14 bases between. CDR1 MDHEN and CDR2 SYDVKM come from the germline V gene. The CDR3 protein is CASSDRDLSYEQYF. The CDR3 DNA reads TGTGCCAGCAGTGACAGGGACTTAAGCTACGAGCAGTACTTC.

V is TRBV7-6 and J is TRBJ2-1; D may be TRBD2 (5 bases). The length of the CDR3 is 14 residues. V lost 1 base to trimming and J lost 5 bases, with 9 bases between them. Germline V gene sequence: CDR1 SGHVS, CDR2 FNYEAQ. The CDR3 coding sequence is TGTGCCAGCAGCTTAGTGGGGAGAAACAATGAGCAGTTCTTC. Translating gives CASSLVGRNNEQFF.

J is TRBJ2-7 and V is TRBV27; perhaps TRBD1 as D (6 bases). This CDR3 is built from 13 residues. Germline V lookup: CDR1 MNHEY, CDR2 SMNVEV (reference sequence). Trimming removed 9 bases from V and 0 bases from J, with 12 bases in between. The DNA for the CDR3 is TGTGCCAGTAGCCGGGACACCTCCTACGAGCAGTACTTC. This translates into CASSRDTSYEQYF.

This clone has only a few counts. The genes are TRBV7-9 and TRBJ1-1, with D uncertain. The CDR3 consists of 13 residues. Trimming shortened V by 6 bases and J by 5 bases, and 13 bases separated the two germline ends. The germline gives CDR1 SEHNR, CDR2 FQNEAQ (reference sequence). The CDR3 reads CASREVEKTEAFF. CDR3 DNA sequence: TGTGCCAGCAGAGAGGTGGAGAAGACTGAAGCTTTCTTT.

A word on this clone: This CDR3 is also generated by other DNA sequences in the sample. The chain joins TRBV29-1 to TRBJ2-7; the D call may be TRBD1 or TRBD2 (5 bases each). The germline CDR1 and CDR2 sequences are SQVTM and ANQGSEA. The CDR3 is 13 residues long. Trimming cost V 4 bases and J 0 bases, with 10 bases left between them. Written as DNA, the CDR3 is TGCAGCGTTGTAGGGACGGACTCCTACGAGCAGTACTTC. Translated: CSVVGTDSYEQYF.

The rearrangement joins TRBV29-1 to TRBJ2-7; D gene unclear. V was cut by 3 bases and J by 7 bases, with 10 bases left in between. This CDR3 region has 11 residues. The germline gives CDR1 SQVTM, CDR2 ANQGSEA. The CDR3: CSVDTEEEQYF. CDR3 bases: TGCAGCGTTGATACGGAAGAGGAGCAGTACTTC.

Concerning this clone itself: This same CDR3 is encoded by further DNA sequences in the sample. The V call is TRBV5-1, the J call TRBJ2-3; 7 positions agree with TRBD2. The CDR3 is made up of 15 amino acids. V trimming: 0 bases; J trimming: 1 base; junction bases outside the gene matches: 2. Per the germline V gene, CDR1 is SGHRS and CDR2 is YFSETQ. The CDR3 DNA is TGCGCCAGCAGCTTGGGTCTAGCGGGCACAGATACGCAGTATTTT. It specifies CASSLGLAGTDTQYF.

The chain uses TRBV15 and TRBJ2-2; no firm D call. CDR1 is LNHNV and CDR2 is YYDKDF in the germline V gene (reference sequence). CDR3 length: 13 residues. Trimming shortened V by 6 bases and J by 7 bases, and 12 bases separated the two germline ends. CDR3 in amino acids: CATSPIPDGELFF. Here the CDR3 DNA reads TGTGCCACCAGTCCTATTCCCGACGGGGAGCTGTTTTTT.

The chain has TRBV30 and TRBJ2-2, with TRBD1 matching over 7 bases. The CDR3 consists of 14 residues. Looked up from germline, CDR1 is GTSNPN and CDR2 is SVGIG (reference sequence). V was clipped by 2 bases and J by 4 bases; unmatched bases: 4. In DNA form, the CDR3 reads TGTGCCTGGAGTCCGGGACAGCTCACCGGGGAGCTGTTTTTT. Translating gives CAWSPGQLTGELFF.

J is TRBJ2-2 and V is TRBV13, with a possible D match to TRBD1 (6 bases). Germline CDR1 reads PRHDT; CDR2 reads FYEKMQ (reference sequence). This CDR3 has 15 residues. V was trimmed by 5 bases and J by 2 bases, leaving 12 bases between them. The CDR3 spells CASSPGQFNTGELFF. CDR3 in DNA: TGTGCCAGCAGCCCGGGACAATTTAACACCGGGGAGCTGTTTTTT.

The chain combines TRBV19 with TRBJ2-1, with 16 bases identical to TRBD2. The CDR3 sequence is 19 residues long. The trim removed 4 bases at V and 6 bases at J, leaving 12 bases unmatched. Germline CDR1 reads LNHDA; CDR2 reads SQIVND (reference sequence). In nucleotides, the CDR3 is TGTGCCAGTAGTACCGGGACTAGCGGGAGGGCCCTCGCTTTCAATGAGCAGTTCTTC. It specifies CASSTGTSGRALAFNEQFF. Variable domain in full (rest from reference TRBV19 and TRBJ2-1): DGGITQSPKYLFRKEGQNVTLSCEQNLNHDAMYWYRQDPGQGLRLIYYSQIVNDFQKGDIAEGYSVSREKKESFPLTVTSAQKNPTAFYLCASSTGTSGRALAFNEQFFGPGTRLTVL.

This clone appeared a single time. The chain links TRBV28 to TRBJ2-7; either TRBD1 or TRBD2 may fit D (5 bases each). The CDR3 sequence is 15 residues long. V was cut by 5 bases and J by 3 bases, with 17 bases left in between. Germline loops: CDR1 MDHEN, CDR2 SYDVKM. CDR3 protein: CASSHNRDPSYEQYF. The CDR3 DNA is TGTGCCAGCAGTCATAACCGGGACCCAAGCTACGAGCAGTACTTC.

In this sample, this clone turned up once. The chain links TRBV30 to TRBJ1-1; D is undetermined. Per germline, CDR1 GTSNPN and CDR2 SVGIG (reference sequence). The germline V and J ends were trimmed by 1 base and 5 bases, with 8 bases remaining between them. The CDR3 spans 12 residues. CDR3 in amino acids: CAWSAQGTEAFF. The CDR3 coding sequence is TGTGCCTGGAGTGCCCAAGGGACTGAAGCTTTCTTT.